This entry is about one TCR beta chain. Germline assignment: CDR1 SGHNT and CDR2 YYREEE (reference sequence). The CDR3 runs to 16 residues. The trim removed 4 bases at V and 1 base at J, leaving 5 bases unmatched. This record comes from a study of long-term antiretroviral therapy in people with HIV. It was version v3.0 of the immunoSEQ assay that was run at survey level. Sequencing used immunoSEQ multiplex PCR; TCRdb keeps in-frame clones, though not all of them. The sample records 15,000 to 20,000 clones, around 84% being singletons. The source of this sequence is a man between 18 and 29 years old with HIV. V and J are TRBV5-4 and TRBJ2-2; 9 bases fit TRBD2. The sample in question was unsorted PBMCs, obtained 0.1 years after starting antiretroviral therapy. The CDR3 nucleotides are TGTGCCAGCAGCAAGGGTAGCGGGGGGAACACCGGGGAGCTGTTTTTT. Translation: CASSKGSGGNTGELFF.